Presented here are 15 T cell receptor beta chains from one specimen sequenced in a study of cytomegalovirus exposure and HLA in healthy donors (dated by TCRdb to 2016 to 2017). To prepare the library, the immunoSEQ multiplex PCR assay was applied. The multiplex PCR relied on a mix of 60 forward primers for TCR Vbeta segments and 13 reverse primers for TCR Jbeta segments. Not all clones reach the TCRdb copy of this immuneACCESS table, which keeps in-frame sequences only. Checked studies attribute under half of the gap to unresolved V genes and leave the rest unexplained. The table for this sample lists 90,000 or so clones; about 73% of them were counted only once. The top ten clones comprise roughly 16% of the sample. Sequenced: PBMCs. Every receptor here comes from a woman in her forties or fifties in good health and CMV-seropositive.

The chain combines TRBV11-2 with TRBJ1-2; D gene unclear. Germline CDR1 and CDR2: SGHAT and FQNNGV. This CDR3 has 13 amino acids. With 4 bases removed from V and 5 bases from J, the gap between germline ends came to 11 bases. CDR3: CASSSTSRYGYTF. The CDR3 DNA follows: TGTGCCAGCAGCTCCACGTCCAGATATGGCTACACCTTC.

The chain is built from TRBV7-2 and TRBJ2-7, with 7 bases identical to TRBD2. The CDR3 has 15 amino acids. J lost 3 bases, V lost 0 bases, and 5 bases had no gene match. The germline V gene encodes CDR1 SGHTA and CDR2 FQGNSA. DNA for the CDR3: TGTGCCAGCAGCTTAGCCCTAGCGGAGAGCTACGAGCAGTACTTC. Translated, it gives CASSLALAESYEQYF. Together with reference TRBV7-2 and TRBJ2-7, the CDR3 gives the full variable domain: GAGVSQSPSNKVTEKGKDVELRCDPISGHTALYWYRQSLGQGLEFLIYFQGNSAPDKSGLPSDRFSAERTGGSVSTLTIQRTQQEDSAVYLCASSLALAESYEQYFGPGTRLTVT.

The J gene is TRBJ2-3, the V gene TRBV9; 8 nucleotides line up with TRBD2. Trimming removed 3 bases from V and 4 bases from J; junction bases left unmatched: 4. CDR3 length: 14 amino acids. Germline V gene data show CDR1 as SGDLS and CDR2 as YYNGEE. The CDR3 bases are TGTGCCAGCAGCGCAGGACTAGCTGCAGATACGCAGTATTTT. Encoded protein: CASSAGLAADTQYF.

There are a few counts of this clone. The rearrangement uses TRBV11-2 and TRBJ2-2; 9 bases are a match to TRBD2. Germline-derived CDR1 and CDR2 are SGHAT and FQNNGV. Trimming at V came to 1 base and at J to 8 bases, leaving 2 bases not matched to a gene. This CDR3 comprises 14 residues. CDR3 in amino acids: CASSLGTSVGELFF. The DNA for the CDR3 is TGTGCCAGCAGCTTAGGGACTAGCGTAGGGGAGCTGTTTTTT.

The genes are TRBV12-5 and TRBJ2-5; TRBD1 matches 11 bases. The CDR3 sequence is 14 residues long. Germline assignment: CDR1 LGHNT and CDR2 FRNRAP. Trimming took 5 bases from V and 5 from J; bases not matched to a gene: 4. The CDR3 region is CASGPGTGGETQYF. For the CDR3, the DNA is TGTGCTAGTGGTCCCGGGACAGGGGGTGAGACCCAGTACTTC.

The chain is built from TRBV5-6 and TRBJ2-2; tentative D call: TRBD2 (5 bases). V lost 0 bases to trimming and J lost 7 bases, with 10 bases between them. The CDR3 has 14 amino acids. Per the germline V gene, CDR1 is SGHDT and CDR2 is YYEEEE. CDR3 residues: CASSLGLSIGELFF. As DNA, the CDR3 is TGTGCCAGCAGCTTGGGACTAAGTATCGGGGAGCTGTTTTTT.

V gene TRBV27 combines with J gene TRBJ1-6; D is unclear. Trimming pared 5 bases from V and 10 bases from J, leaving 9 bases between. CDR1 and CDR2 (germline): MNHEY, SMNVEV (reference sequence). CDR3 length: 12 residues. CDR3 DNA: TGTGCCAGCAGTAAGGCGGGATCACCCCTCCACTTT. Translating gives CASSKAGSPLHF.

The chain recombines TRBV10-3 with TRBJ2-7; 7 bases are shared with TRBD2. There are 13 residues in the CDR3. Per the germline V gene, CDR1 is ENHRY and CDR2 is SYGVKD. Losses at the gene ends were 6 bases for V and 2 bases for J; bases not matched to a gene: 4. The CDR3 loop reads CAISHGGTYEQYF. CDR3 sequence (DNA): TGTGCCATCAGCCACGGGGGGACCTACGAGCAGTACTTC.

The V call is TRBV6-5, the J call TRBJ2-1, with TRBD2 identical over 9 bases. V shed 7 bases, J shed 8 bases, and the junction held 12 bases outside the gene matches. Germline CDR1 is MNHEY and CDR2 is SVGAGI. The CDR3 runs 15 residues. The CDR3 here is CASTRSGRGEDEQFF. The CDR3 region has the DNA TGTGCCAGCACCCGTAGCGGGAGAGGTGAGGATGAGCAGTTCTTC.

This rearrangement joins TRBV30 to TRBJ2-5, with TRBD1 identical over 7 bases. The length of the CDR3 is 12 residues. Trimming cost V 6 bases and J 1 base; bases outside gene matches: 2. CDR1 is GTSNPN, CDR2 SVGIG, per germline (reference sequence). Here the CDR3 reads CACGQAQETQYF. The CDR3, as DNA: TGTGCCTGTGGACAGGCCCAAGAGACCCAGTACTTC.

The rearrangement uses TRBV27 and TRBJ1-1; D not certain. CDR1 is MNHEY and CDR2 is SMNVEV in the germline V gene (reference sequence). Trimming removed 6 bases at V and 7 bases at J, with 12 bases between. The CDR3 has 12 residues. CDR3 bases: TGTGCCAGCAGCCCCCGCGGAGGTGAAGCTTTCTTT. The encoded protein is CASSPRGGEAFF.

V usage is TRBV5-1 and J usage is TRBJ2-1; a possible D gene is TRBD1 (6 bases). There are 16 residues in the CDR3. CDR1 SGHRS and CDR2 YFSETQ come from the germline V gene. Trimming left V 6 bases short and J 0 bases short, with 16 bases between. The CDR3 region is CASKQGHLSSYNEQFF. The CDR3 DNA follows: TGCGCCAGCAAACAGGGCCACCTTAGCTCCTACAATGAGCAGTTCTTC.

The gene calls are TRBV10-3 and TRBJ2-7; 9 nucleotides line up with TRBD1. V trimming: 4 bases; J trimming: 6 bases; junction bases outside the gene matches: 10. Looked up from germline, CDR1 is ENHRY and CDR2 is SYGVKD. The CDR3 consists of 15 residues. The DNA for the CDR3 is TGTGCCATCAGTGCCCTATGGACAGGGGCGGTCGAGCAGTACTTC. The encoded protein is CAISALWTGAVEQYF.

V and J are TRBV6-6 and TRBJ2-1; 11 positions agree with TRBD1. The germline V gene encodes CDR1 MNHNY and CDR2 SVGAGI (reference sequence). V was clipped by 0 bases and J by 7 bases; unmatched bases: 2. This CDR3 comprises 15 residues. Here the CDR3 reads CASSYSGTGGNEQFF. The CDR3 DNA reads as TGTGCCAGCAGTTACTCGGGGACAGGGGGGAATGAGCAGTTCTTC.

Here the CDR3 DNA reads TGTGCCAGCATGGACAGGGTGGGATCTGAAGCTTTCTTT. It translates to CASMDRVGSEAFF. V and J are TRBV25-1 and TRBJ1-1; 8 bases align to TRBD1. This CDR3 has 13 residues. The ends lost 7 bases at V and 6 bases at J; junction bases unmatched: 7. Germline V gene sequence: CDR1 MGHDK, CDR2 SYGVNS.